This TCR beta chain was obtained from a study of blood T cell repertoires in COVID-19. The overall study: Researchers got acute and convalescent COVID-19 samples from the United States, Italy and Spain. PBMCs, B-cell-depleted T cells, or T cells were the source of the cDNA or gDNA that made up the material.

The germline CDR1 and CDR2 sequences are MNHEY and SVGEGT. The CDR3 loop spans 14 amino acids. With V trimmed by 4 bases and J by 3 bases, 5 bases remained unmatched. Source study methods: Estimation of nucleated cell counts relied on the amplification of reference gene primers. Here immunoSEQ multiplex PCR was the method, and the copy in TCRdb shows in-frame clones only, minus some. The D gene and trimming were derived from the DNA, and the V and J assignments and clone size from that table. This table has about 230,000 clones, 80% to 90% appearing once. The specimen was peripheral blood. V gene TRBV6-2 or TRBV6-3 combines with J gene TRBJ2-7; 8 positions agree with TRBD1. The TCR originated in a man aged 50-59 years with COVID-19, enrolled during active disease. The CDR3 bases are TGTGCCAGCAGTTTTACAGGGGGAGGCTACGAGCAGTACTTC. It translates to CASSFTGGGYEQYF.